The clone carrying this T cell receptor beta chain was seen repeatedly, ten times or more. The antigen remains unidentified. The data are from a study of human T cells and chemical hapten exposure. Specified time point: pre-sensitization, week 0. Treatment given: therapeutic diphenylcyclopropenone sensitization with weekly scalp DPC. Unfractionated whole blood yielded total RNA. Study observations and caveats: No change in TCRs above 1 in 1000 frequency was produced by DPC sensitization.

Individual cDNA molecules each carried unique molecular identifiers attached by the library. TCRdb passed the RACE reads through MiXCR, listing each CDR3 protein once. The sample shows under 200,000 distinct CDR3 sequences, around 30% of them seen only once. Germline V gives CDR1 SQVTM, CDR2 ANQGSEA. CDR3 length: 15 residues. The trim removed 7 bases at V and 7 bases at J, leaving 9 bases unmatched. The chain is built from TRBV29-1 and TRBJ2-2, with TRBD2 matching 13 bases. This specimen consisted of whole blood, obtained in connection with sensitization to the hapten diphenylcyclopropenone (DPC). This TCR was recovered from a woman in her thirties with alopecia areata. Some clones in this sample may be carry-over from other donors' samples. The CDR3, as DNA: TGCAGCGCTCGGACTAGCGGGAGATTGGTCGGGGAGCTGTTTTTT. The encoded protein is CSARTSGRLVGELFF.